These 29 T cell receptor beta chains originate from one sample sequenced in a study of T cell clones after liver transplantation. Data came from immunoSEQ multiplex PCR; TCRdb stores just in-frame clones and leaves some out. The data show some 61,000 clones, over 60% seen once. The specimen comprised CD4+ T cells from blood, sampled at the 22-month timepoint. These receptors originate from a human patient who received a liver transplant. A share of the T cells may be of graft donor origin.

The table lists this clone with a count of one. This rearrangement joins TRBV2 to TRBJ1-2, with D maybe TRBD1 (6 bases). Germline V lookup: CDR1 SNHLY, CDR2 FYNNEI. The CDR3 consists of 15 residues. V lost 7 bases and J 5 bases, leaving 20 bases between the germline ends. In nucleotides, the CDR3 is TGTGCCAGCACTATATTTACCGGGACATCTTATGGCTACACCTTC. Residues: CASTIFTGTSYGYTF.

V gene TRBV25-1 combines with J gene TRBJ1-1; no definite D call. This CDR3 comprises 15 residues. The ends were cut back, 3 bases at V and 3 bases at J, with 14 bases in the middle. Germline V gene data show CDR1 as MGHDK and CDR2 as SYGVNS. The CDR3 is CASSDLLASDTEAFF. The DNA for the CDR3 is TGTGCCAGCAGTGATCTCCTCGCCAGTGACACTGAAGCTTTCTTT.

The genes are TRBV28 and TRBJ1-3; D is unclear. The ends were cut back, 6 bases at V and 0 bases at J, with 9 bases in the middle. The CDR3 is made up of 14 amino acids. Germline loops: CDR1 MDHEN, CDR2 SYDVKM. Here the CDR3 reads CASSEHTSGNTIYF. In DNA, the CDR3 is TGTGCCAGCAGCGAACACACCTCTGGAAACACCATATATTTT.

This rearrangement joins TRBV6-1 to TRBJ2-4, with TRBD2 identical over 13 bases. Germline lookup yields CDR1 MNHNS and CDR2 SASEGT. V was pared by 5 bases and J by 8 bases, with 3 bases of the junction left unmatched. The CDR3 spans 14 residues. This CDR3 reads CASSRGLAGDIQYF. In DNA, the CDR3 is TGTGCCAGCAGTCGAGGACTAGCGGGGGACATTCAGTACTTC.

The CDR3 DNA sequence: TGTGCCACCAGCAGAGATCAGGACACTGAAGCTTTCTTT. As protein: CATSRDQDTEAFF. The chain recombines TRBV15 with TRBJ1-1; D remains unclear. Trimming left V 0 bases short and J 3 bases short, with 5 bases between. Per germline, CDR1 LNHNV and CDR2 YYDKDF (reference sequence). The CDR3 totals 13 residues.

This clone was seen just once. The chain uses TRBV30 and TRBJ2-3, with D hard to call. The CDR3 has 13 amino acids. V shed 0 bases and J shed 0 bases, with 4 bases lying between them. Germline assignment: CDR1 GTSNPN and CDR2 SVGIG (reference sequence). In nucleotides, the CDR3 is TGTGCCTGGAGTGTACAAAGCACAGATACGCAGTATTTT. Its protein product is CAWSVQSTDTQYF.

The chain has TRBV6-1 and TRBJ1-6; D call uncertain. Per the germline V gene, CDR1 is MNHNS and CDR2 is SASEGT. The CDR3 covers 14 residues. The V end was cut by 8 bases, the J end by 7 bases, with 15 bases between. Here the CDR3 DNA reads TGTGCCAGCGACACGGGGAGCTTGAATTCACCCCTCCACTTT. Its protein product is CASDTGSLNSPLHF.

V gene TRBV6-1 combines with J gene TRBJ2-3; D might be TRBD1 (6 bases). Trimming shortened V by 7 bases and J by 0 bases, and 11 bases separated the two germline ends. Germline CDR1 is MNHNS and CDR2 is SASEGT. CDR3 length: 14 amino acids. In DNA, the CDR3 is TGTGCCAGCATATCGGGACACAGCACAGATACGCAGTATTTT. Its translation: CASISGHSTDTQYF.

This sequence joins TRBV12-1 and TRBJ1-5; TRBD1, as called in the table, went unchecked against the DNA. TRBV12-1 is listed as a pseudogene. The CDR3 consists of 15 residues. CDR3: CASRNETGGDQPQHF. CDR3 sequence (DNA): TGTGCCAGCAGGAATGAGACAGGTGGCGATCAGCCCCAGCATTTT.

The gene calls are TRBV7-8 and TRBJ1-2, with 7 bases fitting TRBD1. Germline V gene sequence: CDR1 SGHVS, CDR2 FQNEAQ. This CDR3 has 16 amino acids. The V and J ends lost 7 bases and 0 bases, in that order; junction bases with no gene match: 11. The CDR3 loop is CASTGGEGGSNYGYTF. DNA for the CDR3: TGTGCCAGCACAGGGGGGGAAGGAGGTTCTAACTATGGCTACACCTTC.

The CDR3 loop reads CASSLDRAGGELFF. The DNA of the CDR3 is TGTGCCAGCAGCTTAGACAGGGCTGGCGGGGAGCTGTTTTTT. The chain couples TRBV7-2 to TRBJ2-2, with D perhaps TRBD1 (6 bases). V was trimmed by 1 base and J by 7 bases, leaving 10 bases between them. CDR1 SGHTA and CDR2 FQGNSA come from the germline V gene. The CDR3 contains 14 residues.

This rearrangement joins TRBV6-6 to TRBJ2-7, with D perhaps matching TRBD2 (6 bases). This CDR3 is 15 amino acids long. Per the germline V gene, CDR1 is MNHNY and CDR2 is SVGAGI (reference sequence). V lost 0 bases, J lost 2 bases, and 11 bases lay in between. Here the CDR3 DNA reads TGTGCCAGCAGTTACTCGGAGGGGTCCCCCTACGAGCAGTACTTC. It translates to CASSYSEGSPYEQYF.

This clone was seen a single time. The V gene is TRBV5-1, the J gene TRBJ2-2, with TRBD1 matching 7 bases. Unmatched junction bases numbered 2, after V lost 3 bases and J lost 0 bases. Germline assignment: CDR1 SGHRS and CDR2 YFSETQ. The CDR3 has 15 amino acids. The CDR3 DNA is TGCGCCAGCAGCTCAGGGACAGCGAACACCGGGGAGCTGTTTTTT. Translated, it gives CASSSGTANTGELFF.

The J gene is TRBJ2-3, the V gene TRBV15, with D hard to call. CDR3 length: 12 residues. Germline V gene sequence: CDR1 LNHNV, CDR2 YYDKDF (reference sequence). V lost 4 bases, J lost 4 bases, and 6 bases lay in between. The CDR3: CATSTLPDTQYF. The CDR3 coding sequence is TGTGCCACCAGCACTTTACCAGATACGCAGTATTTT.

The chain carries TRBV29-1 and TRBJ2-1; D tentatively reads TRBD1 or TRBD2 (5 bases each). V dropped 7 bases and J dropped 3 bases, with 13 bases sitting between them. The CDR3 is made up of 13 amino acids. Germline values: CDR1 SQVTM, CDR2 ANQGSEA. The chain's CDR3 is CSAGPGHYNEQFF. The CDR3 bases are TGCAGCGCCGGACCGGGGCACTACAATGAGCAGTTCTTC.

This clone was observed once. The chain recombines TRBV18 with TRBJ1-4; D unresolved. CDR3 size: 14 residues. V was cut by 2 bases and J by 4 bases, with 8 bases left in between. Germline CDR1 KGHSH, CDR2 LQKENI. The CDR3: CASSPGLSNEKLFF. CDR3 nucleotides: TGTGCCAGCTCACCAGGACTGAGTAATGAAAAACTGTTTTTT. The full variable domain, in which reference TRBV18 and TRBJ1-4 provide the parts outside the CDR3, is NAGVMQNPRHLVRRRGQEARLRCSPMKGHSHVYWYRQLPEEGLKFMVYLQKENIIDESGMPKERFSAEFPKEGPSILRIQQVVRGDSAAYFCASSPGLSNEKLFFGSGTQLSVL.

V usage is TRBV19 and J usage is TRBJ1-2; TRBD1 matches 8 bases. Germline values: CDR1 LNHDA, CDR2 SQIVND (reference sequence). V lost 6 bases and J lost 4; bases outside the gene matches: 7. The CDR3 has 14 residues. In DNA form, the CDR3 reads TGTGCCAGTAGCCCCGCGGACAGGGCCTATGGCTACACCTTC. This gives the protein CASSPADRAYGYTF.

The rearrangement joins TRBV13 to TRBJ1-1; TRBD1 matches 8 bases. The CDR3 spans 15 residues. CDR1 and CDR2 (germline): PRHDT, FYEKMQ (reference sequence). The V gene end was trimmed by 4 bases and the J gene end by 5 bases; junction bases not matched to a gene: 9. The CDR3 reads CASSSRGRLRTEAFF. In DNA, the CDR3 is TGTGCCAGCAGCTCCAGGGGGCGCCTAAGAACTGAAGCTTTCTTT.

This clone came up a few times. The V gene is TRBV14, the J gene TRBJ1-2; D possibly corresponds to TRBD1 (5 bases). This CDR3 is 13 amino acids long. V lost 4 bases and J 8 bases, leaving 14 bases between the germline ends. CDR1 is SGHDN and CDR2 is FVKESK in the germline V gene. CDR3 coding DNA: TGTGCCAGCAGCCCCCGGGGACGTAGCGGCTACACCTTC. Translation: CASSPRGRSGYTF.

This clone came up once. The V gene is TRBV6-6, the J gene TRBJ2-7, with unresolved D. The germline V gene has CDR1 MNHNY and CDR2 SVGAGI (reference sequence). The CDR3 consists of 14 residues. Trimming cost V 2 bases and J 5 bases, with 13 bases left between them. The CDR3 reads CASSYGTHRDEQYF. The CDR3 DNA reads TGTGCCAGCAGTTACGGAACCCATAGGGACGAGCAGTACTTC.

In this sample, this clone turned up once. V gene TRBV6-1 combines with J gene TRBJ1-1; D gene ambiguous. Between the trimmed V and J ends, which lost 6 bases and 8 bases, there was a span of 13 bases. This CDR3 contains 12 residues. Germline lookup yields CDR1 MNHNS and CDR2 SASEGT. CDR3 sequence: CASSQDWLEAFF. CDR3 DNA: TGTGCCAGCAGCCAGGACTGGTTGGAAGCTTTCTTT.

This chain uses TRBV28 with TRBJ1-5; no definite D call. The CDR3 extends over 14 amino acids. V was pared by 5 bases and J by 0 bases, with 8 bases between. The germline V gene has CDR1 MDHEN and CDR2 SYDVKM. CDR3 in amino acids: CASSPLYSNQPQHF. Written as DNA, the CDR3 is TGTGCCAGCAGTCCCCTGTATAGCAATCAGCCCCAGCATTTT. Variable domain in full (rest from reference TRBV28 and TRBJ1-5): DVKVTQSSRYLVKRTGEKVFLECVQDMDHENMFWYRQDPGLGLRLIYFSYDVKMKEKGDIPEGYSVSREKKERFSLILESASTNQTSMYLCASSPLYSNQPQHFGDGTRLSIL.

The rearrangement links TRBV5-1 to TRBJ1-1, with D possibly being TRBD1 (5 bases). The V and J ends lost 1 base and 3 bases respectively, with 7 bases between them. This CDR3 is built from 13 residues. Per germline, CDR1 SGHRS and CDR2 YFSETQ. CDR3 DNA: TGCGCCAGCAGCTTGCTGGGGCACACTGAAGCTTTCTTT. Translation gives CASSLLGHTEAFF.

The chain has TRBV27 and TRBJ1-2; 7 bases fit TRBD1. The CDR3 is 14 residues long. Trimming removed 7 bases from V and 8 bases from J; junction bases left unmatched: 13. Germline values: CDR1 MNHEY, CDR2 SMNVEV (reference sequence). As DNA, the CDR3 is TGTGCCAGCACTACGACAGGGTTCTTAGGCGGCTACACCTTC. Residues: CASTTTGFLGGYTF.

The chain links TRBV6-1 to TRBJ2-2; D remains ambiguous. CDR1 is MNHNS and CDR2 is SASEGT in the germline V gene. The CDR3 length is 13 residues. Trimming pared 8 bases from V and 4 bases from J, leaving 11 bases between. CDR3 in DNA: TGTGCCAGCTCCCCCTCGTCCACCGGGGAGCTGTTTTTT. Translating gives CASSPSSTGELFF.

J is TRBJ1-2 and V is TRBV28, with a possible D match to TRBD1 (6 bases). The CDR3 extends over 15 amino acids. Per the germline V gene, CDR1 is MDHEN and CDR2 is SYDVKM. The germline V and J ends were trimmed by 7 bases and 2 bases, with 17 bases remaining between them. The CDR3 nucleotides read TGTGCCAGCAACGTGGGGGGGGCTTGGAACTATGGCTACACCTTC. Amino acids: CASNVGGAWNYGYTF.

This chain connects TRBV2 to TRBJ1-2; 9 positions match TRBD1. The CDR3 length is 14 residues. J gave up 4 bases and V 6 bases, and 6 bases lay outside the gene matches. CDR1 SNHLY and CDR2 FYNNEI come from the germline V gene. The CDR3 loop is CASSRDRVAYGYTF. CDR3 in DNA: TGTGCCAGCAGCCGGGACAGGGTCGCCTATGGCTACACCTTC. The full variable domain, in which reference TRBV2 and TRBJ1-2 provide the parts outside the CDR3, is EPEVTQTPSHQVTQMGQEVILRCVPISNHLYFYWYRQILGQKVEFLVSFYNNEISEKSEIFDDQFSVERPDGSNFTLKIRSTKLEDSAMYFCASSRDRVAYGYTFGSGTRLTVV.

The chain combines TRBV30 with TRBJ1-4, with D possibly being TRBD1 (5 bases). Germline V lookup: CDR1 GTSNPN, CDR2 SVGIG (reference sequence). The CDR3 has 13 amino acids. Trimming took off 2 bases at V and 8 bases at J, with 12 bases between the two ends. The CDR3 DNA is TGTGCCTGGAGTTGGCAGGGAGGCGAAAAACTGTTTTTT. It is translated as CAWSWQGGEKLFF.

V usage is TRBV7-2 and J usage is TRBJ1-6; D possibly corresponds to TRBD1 (6 bases). The ends were cut back, 5 bases at V and 10 bases at J, with 15 bases in the middle. Germline loops: CDR1 SGHTA, CDR2 FQGNSA. The CDR3 has 14 amino acids. CDR3 bases: TGTGCCAGCAGCCCGTTGACAGGAAGCTCACCCCTCCACTTT. Its translation is CASSPLTGSSPLHF.